This entry is about one T cell receptor beta chain. These data are taken from a study of blood T cell repertoires in COVID-19. Whole-study context: There were acute and convalescent COVID-19 samples, and they came from the United States, Italy and Spain. From T cells, B-cell-depleted T cells, or PBMCs came the material, which was cDNA or gDNA.

Germline CDR1 is MDHEN and CDR2 is SYDVKM. Trimming took 6 bases from V and 3 from J; bases not matched to a gene: 7. The CDR3 totals 15 residues. As processed by the authors: It was from reference gene primer amplification that nucleated cell counts were estimated. The repertoire was sequenced with immunoSEQ multiplex PCR; TCRdb's copy has only in-frame clones and lacks some. That table is the source of V, J and clone size, and D and trimming were worked out from the DNA. The sample has about 190,000 clones; roughly four fifths are singletons. The V and J genes are TRBV28 and TRBJ2-2; 7 nucleotides match TRBD1. The TCR sequence derives from a woman aged 25 to 39 with acute or convalescent COVID-19. Sequencing was performed on peripheral blood. The CDR3 protein is CASRIWDSYTGELFF. The CDR3 nucleotides read TGTGCCAGCAGAATATGGGACAGCTACACCGGGGAGCTGTTTTTT.